This record concerns one TCR beta chain sequence. The antigen remains undetermined. TCRdb used MiXCR to reprocess the RT-PCR reads, holding one entry per CDR3 protein. The profile shows 600,000 to 700,000 distinct CDR3 sequences, 11% to 15% of them singletons. The sample is drawn from a study of response to subunit inactivated influenza vaccine. Overall study results and limits: A suggestion made by the authors is that each seasonal influenza vaccination recruits few new T cells.

V gave up 2 bases and J gave up 5 bases; unmatched junction bases: 5. The CDR3 contains 14 residues. CDR1 and CDR2 from the germline V gene are MNHEY and SVGEGT. Sequencing used PBMCs from blood, obtained 14 to 15 days before vaccination. The rearrangement uses TRBV6-2 or TRBV6-3 and TRBJ1-1, with 7 bases fitting TRBD1. The TCR comes from a man in his forties or fifties who received an inactivated influenza vaccine. This chain's CDR3 is CASSYGAGGTEAFF. In DNA form, the CDR3 reads TGTGCCAGCAGTTACGGGGCAGGGGGGACTGAAGCTTTCTTT.